This TCR beta chain was sequenced for a study of T cell responses to AZD1222 COVID-19 vaccine. Study information: The study pooled second doses at about 4 or about 12 weeks.

The table came from immunoSEQ multiplex PCR; TCRdb's copy has only in-frame clones and leaves some out. Of 110,000 or so clones in the sample, approximately 90% are singletons; the top ten hold 4.5% to 5.5%. V dropped 2 bases and J dropped 5; count of bases not matched to a gene: 3. The CDR3 is made up of 15 amino acids. Germline V gene sequence: CDR1 SGDLS, CDR2 YYNGEE. The origin of this receptor is an adult in good health. The V and J genes are TRBV9 and TRBJ1-6; 8 bases are a match to TRBD1. This specimen was peripheral blood, taken on day 0 of AZD1222 vaccination. The CDR3 is CASSVGQGDNSPLHF. CDR3 coding DNA: TGTGCCAGCAGCGTCGGACAGGGAGATAATTCACCCCTCCACTTT.